This T cell receptor (beta chain) is from a study of T cells in Graves' hyperthyroidism and ophthalmopathy. Whole-study results and caveats: Ophthalmopathy stood apart from stable hyperthyroidism in a 13 V-J model. In the blood, most expanded thyroid clonotypes above 0.001 appeared as well.

The length of the CDR3 is 16 residues. CDR1 and CDR2 (germline): SGHRS, YFSETQ. Based on clinical symptoms, serum thyroxine and TRAb, thyroid ultrasound and orbital computed tomography, diagnoses were reached. On this clonotype: Antigen: not known. Given a much more abundant clone one base away, this may be a read error.

Regions amplified from RNA transcripts were the TCR beta CDR3 regions. The HTBI set primed first-round TCR CDR3 RT-PCR. TCRdb passed the multiplex PCR reads through MiXCR, listing each CDR3 protein once. The repertoire consists of about 420,000 distinct CDR3 sequences, with roughly 13% occurring once and the leading ten covering 4% to 6.5%. The sequenced sample consisted of blood. The receptor's source is a woman aged 18-30 years with Graves' hyperthyroidism. The genes are TRBV5-1 and TRBJ2-6; D assignment may be TRBD1 or TRBD2 (5 bases each). The CDR3 nucleotides are TGCGCCAGCAGCGCAGTTGGAGGAACTGGGGCCAGCGTCCTGACTTTC. Translating it yields CASSAVGGTGASVLTF. Filled out from reference TRBV5-1 and TRBJ2-6, the complete variable domain reads KAGVTQTPRYLIKTRGQQVTLSCSPISGHRSVSWYQQTPGQGLQFLFEYFSETQRNKGNFPGRFSGRQFSNSRSEMNVSTLELGDSALYLCASSAVGGTGASVLTFGAGSRLTVL.